The 18 T cell receptor beta chains below all came from one sample that was sequenced in a study of blood T cell repertoires in COVID-19. This table comes from immunoSEQ multiplex PCR, and its TCRdb copy is limited to in-frame clones, with some not included. The table lists approximately 5,100 clones, roughly 87% of them singletons. Material: peripheral blood. Receptors originate from a man between 70 and 80 years old with active COVID-19.

CDR3 in amino acids: CASSPRLAGGTDTQYF. In DNA, the CDR3 is TGTGCCAGCTCACCTCGGCTAGCGGGGGGAACAGATACGCAGTATTTT. V and J are TRBV18 and TRBJ2-3, with 11 bases aligning to TRBD2. The CDR3 length is 16 residues. Germline V gene data show CDR1 as KGHSH and CDR2 as LQKENI. The V gene end was trimmed by 3 bases and the J gene end by 3 bases; junction bases not matched to a gene: 5.

This sequence joins TRBV5-5 and TRBJ2-7; a possible D gene is TRBD2 (6 bases). CDR1 SGHKS and CDR2 YYEKEE come from the germline V gene (reference sequence). V shed 4 bases and J shed 0 bases, with 17 bases lying between them. The CDR3 loop spans 16 amino acids. The CDR3 sequence: CASSPAGTVNSYEQYF. The CDR3 DNA is TGTGCCAGCAGCCCCGCGGGGACGGTTAACTCCTACGAGCAGTACTTC. The full variable domain, rest sourced from reference TRBV5-5 and TRBJ2-7, is DAGVTQSPTHLIKTRGQQVTLRCSPISGHKSVSWYQQVLGQGPQFIFQYYEKEERGRGNFPDRFSARQFPNYSSELNVNALLLGDSALYLCASSPAGTVNSYEQYFGPGTRLTVT.

The chain links TRBV5-4 to TRBJ2-1, with D maybe TRBD1 (6 bases). This CDR3 is built from 13 residues. Germline values: CDR1 SGHNT, CDR2 YYREEE (reference sequence). Trimming took off 3 bases at V and 5 bases at J, with 9 bases between the two ends. CDR3 sequence: CASSWGPDNEQFF. The CDR3 bases are TGTGCCAGCAGCTGGGGGCCTGACAATGAGCAGTTCTTC.

A few counts support this clone. The J gene is TRBJ2-7, the V gene TRBV5-4; the D gene is possibly TRBD1 (6 bases). This CDR3 contains 15 residues. Trimming removed 4 bases from V and 2 bases from J, with 16 bases in between. Germline CDR1 and CDR2: SGHNT and YYREEE (reference sequence). The CDR3 protein is CASSRGWDTAYEQYF. CDR3 bases: TGTGCCAGCAGCCGGGGCTGGGACACCGCCTACGAGCAGTACTTC. Full variable domain (rest looked up from reference TRBV5-4 and TRBJ2-7): ETGVTQSPTHLIKTRGQQVTLRCSSQSGHNTVSWYQQALGQGPQFIFQYYREEENGRGNFPPRFSGLQFPNYSSELNVNALELDDSALYLCASSRGWDTAYEQYFGPGTRLTVT.

This chain connects TRBV2 to TRBJ2-3, with D perhaps TRBD2 (5 bases). The CDR3 contains 13 residues. In germline, CDR1 is SNHLY, CDR2 FYNNEI. V lost 3 bases and J lost 8, with 12 bases in between. CDR3 residues: CASSDFLAGTQYF. DNA of the CDR3: TGTGCCAGCAGTGACTTCCTAGCTGGTACGCAGTATTTT.

The chain couples TRBV19 to TRBJ1-2; 8 positions match TRBD1. CDR3 length equals 14 residues. CDR1 is LNHDA and CDR2 is SQIVND in the germline V gene (reference sequence). V shed 7 bases and J 3 bases; nucleotides not matched to a gene: 7. The CDR3 reads CASIPTGVDYGYTF. Here the CDR3 DNA reads TGTGCCAGTATCCCGACAGGGGTCGACTATGGCTACACCTTC.

The chain couples TRBV20-1 to TRBJ1-5; TRBD1 might be the D (5 bases). V shed 3 bases and J shed 1 base, with 10 bases lying between them. Germline V CDR1 and CDR2: DFQATT, SNEGSKA (reference sequence). The CDR3 consists of 14 residues. The CDR3 DNA is TGCAGTGCTAGTAACAGGATGAGCAATCAGCCCCAGCATTTT. This codes for CSASNRMSNQPQHF.

The gene calls are TRBV27 and TRBJ2-2; 9 nucleotides line up with TRBD1. Germline V CDR1 and CDR2: MNHEY, SMNVEV (reference sequence). After removal of 9 bases from V and 4 bases from J, the junction contained 12 bases not matched to a gene. There are 16 residues in the CDR3. The CDR3 region has the DNA TGTGCCAGTAAAATTTCTACAGGGGGCTCCACCGGGGAGCTGTTTTTT. This translates into CASKISTGGSTGELFF.

This chain links TRBV12-3 or TRBV12-4 with TRBJ1-3, with D uncertain. The CDR3 has 13 residues. The ends were cut back, 3 bases at V and 1 base at J, with 4 bases in the middle. Written as DNA, the CDR3 is TGTGCCAGCAGTTTTCAGTCTGGAAACACCATATATTTT. It encodes CASSFQSGNTIYF.

The chain carries TRBV5-6 and TRBJ1-3; D is perhaps TRBD1 (5 bases). CDR1 and CDR2 from the germline V gene are SGHDT and YYEEEE. The V gene lost 4 bases and the J gene lost 0 bases, with 14 bases spanning the gap. The CDR3 contains 16 residues. CDR3 nucleotide sequence: TGTGCCAGCAGCGACCCACGACAGATCTCTGGAAACACCATATATTTT. Its protein product is CASSDPRQISGNTIYF. The full variable domain, rest sourced from reference TRBV5-6 and TRBJ1-3, is DAGVTQSPTHLIKTRGQQVTLRCSPKSGHDTVSWYQQALGQGPQFIFQYYEEEERQRGNFPDRFSGHQFPNYSSELNVNALLLGDSALYLCASSDPRQISGNTIYFGEGSWLTVV.

The chain joins TRBV5-8 to TRBJ1-5, with TRBD1 as a possible D gene (6 bases). V lost 3 bases to trimming and J lost 0 bases, with 10 bases between them. There are 15 residues in the CDR3. CDR1 and CDR2 from the germline V gene are SGHTS and YDEGEE. CDR3 nucleotides: TGTGCCAGCAGCTCGGGACACTATAGCAATCAGCCCCAGCATTTT. Protein sequence: CASSSGHYSNQPQHF.

CDR3 region: CASSISGGVHNEQFF. As DNA, the CDR3 is TGTGCCAGCAGCATTAGCGGGGGGGTACACAATGAGCAGTTCTTC. This chain links TRBV7-2 with TRBJ2-1; TRBD2 matches 11 bases. Germline CDR1 is SGHTA and CDR2 is FQGNSA. J was trimmed by 5 bases and V by 5 bases; bases with no gene match: 5. The CDR3 runs to 15 residues.

This clone has only one observation. In DNA form, the CDR3 reads TGTGCCAGCAGCCAAGGGACACAGGGCCGCGAGCAGTACTTC. Translation: CASSQGTQGREQYF. V and J are TRBV4-2 and TRBJ2-7; D perhaps matches TRBD1 (6 bases). Per germline, CDR1 LGHNA and CDR2 YNFKEQ. Trimming left V 1 base short and J 6 bases short, with 13 bases between. This CDR3 contains 14 residues.

This chain links TRBV6-5 with TRBJ1-2, with 7 bases matching TRBD1. The CDR3 has 14 residues. Trimming removed 6 bases from V and 0 bases from J; junction bases left unmatched: 4. Germline CDR1 is MNHEY and CDR2 is SVGAGI. CDR3 sequence (DNA): TGTGCCAGCAGGGCAGGGGGTTCTAACTATGGCTACACCTTC. Protein product: CASRAGGSNYGYTF.

This clone was picked up a small number of times. The chain couples TRBV6-6 to TRBJ2-7; maybe TRBD1 (5 bases). This CDR3 has 14 residues. Germline V gene sequence: CDR1 MNHNY, CDR2 SVGAGI (reference sequence). V was shortened by 8 bases and J by 2 bases, with 16 bases between the two germline ends. The CDR3 is CASSLGQVPYEQYF. CDR3 nucleotides: TGTGCCAGCTCGCTTGGACAAGTACCCTACGAGCAGTACTTC.

The chain combines TRBV6-5 with TRBJ2-6; unclear D gene. The CDR3 has 16 amino acids. The V end lost 0 bases, the J end lost 1 base, and 7 bases lay between the germline ends. Germline CDR1 is MNHEY and CDR2 is SVGAGI. As DNA, the CDR3 is TGTGCCAGCAGTTACTCGATGAGATCTGGGGCCAACGTCCTGACTTTC. It encodes CASSYSMRSGANVLTF.

The V and J genes are TRBV6-5 and TRBJ2-3; possibly TRBD1 for D (6 bases). There are 13 residues in the CDR3. The V end lost 6 bases, the J end lost 5 bases, and 12 bases lay between the germline ends. CDR1 and CDR2 (germline): MNHEY, SVGAGI. This chain's CDR3 is CASSDRSGDTQYF. The CDR3 bases are TGTGCCAGCAGCGACAGGTCCGGAGATACGCAGTATTTT.

This chain connects TRBV6-6 to TRBJ2-5; 13 bases align to TRBD2. This CDR3 is 16 amino acids long. J gave up 2 bases and V 5 bases, and 5 bases lay outside the gene matches. CDR1 and CDR2 from the germline V gene are MNHNY and SVGAGI (reference sequence). The CDR3 DNA sequence: TGTGCCAGCAGTCGACTAGCGGGGGGAAGGCAAGAGACCCAGTACTTC. The encoded protein is CASSRLAGGRQETQYF.